A selection of T cell receptor beta chains follows, all from one sample in a study of blood T cell repertoires in COVID-19. Repertoires were generated with immunoSEQ multiplex PCR, while TCRdb's copy carries only in-frame clones and drops some. This sample yields roughly 190,000 clones, of which around 90% are seen a single time; around 2.4% belongs to the top ten. The sample comprised PBMCs or T cells enriched from blood (not recorded which). The receptor source for this set is a woman between 25 and 40 years old who had recovered from COVID-19. Each CDR3 is given with its conserved first and last residue. Each record gives: J gene, V gene, clone size, D gene, CDR3 protein, CDR3 DNA. The D gene is left open where the match is weak. Some rows mark clone size as missing; the rest say once, few, many or name a class of expanded clone.

J: TRBJ2-5
V: TRBV6-2/TRBV6-3
size: -
D: TRBD2
CDR3: CASSLLAGDHRWETQYF
DNA: TGTGCCAGCAGTCTACTAGCGGGAGACCATCGATGGGAGACCCAGTACTTC

J: TRBJ2-1
V: TRBV4-1
size: -
D: TRBD2
CDR3: CASSQADSGRGNEQFF
DNA: TGCGCCAGCAGCCAAGCGGATAGCGGGAGGGGAAATGAGCAGTTCTTC

J: TRBJ1-1
V: TRBV27
size: -
D: -
CDR3: CASSPTVMNTEAFF
DNA: TGTGCCAGCAGCCCGACAGTCATGAACACTGAAGCTTTCTTT

J: TRBJ1-1
V: TRBV7-9
size: -
D: -
CDR3: CASSFHVMNTEAFF
DNA: TGTGCCAGCAGCTTCCATGTCATGAACACTGAAGCTTTCTTT

J: TRBJ2-4
V: TRBV19
size: -
D: -
CDR3: CASSGGVVADEAKNIQYF
DNA: TGTGCCAGTAGCGGGGGAGTTGTGGCGGACGAGGCCAAAAACATTCAGTACTTC

J: TRBJ1-2
V: TRBV6-2/TRBV6-3
size: once
D: -
CDR3: CASSYRARGPYGYTF
DNA: TGTGCCAGCAGTTACAGGGCACGGGGTCCCTATGGCTACACCTTC

J: TRBJ1-1
V: TRBV19
size: -
D: TRBD1
CDR3: CASSVQGRTEAFF
DNA: TGTGCCAGTAGTGTACAGGGGAGAACTGAAGCTTTCTTT

J: TRBJ2-3
V: TRBV11-3
size: -
D: -
CDR3: CASSLGSGTRGFTDTQYF
DNA: TGTGCCAGCAGCTTAGGCTCTGGGACTCGAGGATTCACAGATACGCAGTATTTT

J: TRBJ2-1
V: TRBV6-5
size: once
D: TRBD2
CDR3: CASSYPSGNDEQFF
DNA: TGTGCCAGCAGTTACCCTAGCGGGAACGATGAGCAGTTCTTC

J: TRBJ1-4
V: TRBV5-1
size: -
D: TRBD1
CDR3: CAEPRGVTNEKLFF
DNA: TGCGCCGAACCCAGGGGGGTGACCAATGAAAAACTGTTTTTT

J: TRBJ1-4
V: TRBV7-6
size: few
D: -
CDR3: CASSTNQGGRNEKLFF
DNA: TGTGCCAGCAGCACGAACCAGGGCGGCCGGAATGAAAAACTGTTTTTT

J: TRBJ2-1
V: TRBV6-5
size: -
D: TRBD2
CDR3: CASSPPGLEAEQFF
DNA: TGTGCCAGCAGTCCACCGGGACTAGAAGCTGAGCAGTTCTTC

J: TRBJ2-3
V: TRBV3-1/TRBV3-2
size: -
D: -
CDR3: CASSQAGLSSKYF
DNA: TGTGCCAGCAGCCAAGCAGGACTTTCCTCCAAGTATTTT

J: TRBJ2-7
V: TRBV4-3
size: -
D: -
CDR3: CASSQDTASYEQYF
DNA: TGCGCCAGCAGCCAAGATACAGCCAGCTACGAGCAGTACTTC

J: TRBJ1-6
V: TRBV9
size: -
D: TRBD1
CDR3: CASGRDRRSPLHF
DNA: TGTGCCAGCGGTCGGGACAGGCGTTCACCCCTCCACTTT

J: TRBJ2-1
V: TRBV21-1
size: once
D: -
CDR3: CASSKGSEEREDYNEQFF
DNA: TGTGCCAGCAGCAAAGGTTCGGAGGAGCGGGAGGACTACAATGAGCAGTTCTTC

J: TRBJ1-3
V: TRBV27
size: -
D: -
CDR3: CASREGVGNTIYF
DNA: TGTGCCAGCAGAGAGGGGGTCGGAAACACCATATATTTT

J: TRBJ2-7
V: TRBV27
size: -
D: TRBD2
CDR3: CASSYSSGSYEQYF
DNA: TGTGCCAGCAGTTACTCTAGCGGGAGTTACGAGCAGTACTTC

J: TRBJ2-1
V: TRBV27
size: -
D: -
CDR3: CASSRQTGGNEQFF
DNA: TGTGCCAGCAGTCGCCAGACCGGAGGCAATGAGCAGTTCTTC

J: TRBJ2-7
V: TRBV6-1
size: -
D: TRBD2
CDR3: CASREGGGLATREQYF
DNA: TGTGCCAGCAGGGAAGGCGGGGGACTAGCGACCAGGGAGCAGTACTTC

J: TRBJ2-7
V: TRBV5-5
size: -
D: -
CDR3: CASSLQGPLGGDEQYF
DNA: TGTGCCAGCAGCTTGCAGGGGCCCCTTGGGGGCGACGAGCAGTACTTC

J: TRBJ2-3
V: TRBV7-2
size: -
D: TRBD2
CDR3: CASSQGLAGGTDTQYF
DNA: TGTGCCAGCAGCCAAGGACTAGCGGGCGGCACAGATACGCAGTATTTT

J: TRBJ1-2
V: TRBV5-1
size: -
D: TRBD1
CDR3: CASSLAGDSYGYTF
DNA: TGCGCCAGCAGCTTGGCCGGGGACAGCTATGGCTACACCTTC

J: TRBJ2-7
V: TRBV12-3/TRBV12-4
size: once
D: -
CDR3: CASSQDLGGEQYF
DNA: TGTGCCAGCAGTCAGGACCTAGGGGGCGAGCAGTACTTC

J: TRBJ2-2
V: TRBV21-1
size: -
D: -
CDR3: CASSKCASGKVGELFF
DNA: TGTGCCAGCAGCAAGTGCGCTAGCGGAAAAGTGGGGGAGCTGTTTTTT

J: TRBJ2-2
V: TRBV30
size: -
D: -
CDR3: CAFYPDRANTGELFF
DNA: TGTGCCTTTTACCCGGACAGAGCAAACACCGGGGAGCTGTTTTTT

J: TRBJ2-1
V: TRBV4-3
size: -
D: TRBD2
CDR3: CASSQVGEGRGVLGNEQFF
DNA: TGCGCCAGCAGCCAAGTGGGTGAGGGGCGGGGGGTGTTAGGGAATGAGCAGTTCTTC

J: TRBJ1-1
V: TRBV28
size: once
D: -
CDR3: CASSDFRVNTEAFF
DNA: TGTGCCAGCAGTGACTTCAGAGTTAACACTGAAGCTTTCTTT

J: TRBJ2-3
V: TRBV27
size: -
D: TRBD1
CDR3: CASSLSTGADTQYF
DNA: TGTGCCAGCAGTTTATCTACAGGGGCAGATACGCAGTATTTT

J: TRBJ1-2
V: TRBV4-2
size: -
D: TRBD1
CDR3: CASSQGRQGANYGYTF
DNA: TGTGCCAGCAGCCAAGGCAGACAGGGGGCTAACTATGGCTACACCTTC

J: TRBJ2-2
V: TRBV28
size: -
D: -
CDR3: CASTPGWTGELFF
DNA: TGTGCCAGCACCCCAGGTTGGACCGGGGAGCTGTTTTTT

J: TRBJ2-1
V: TRBV27
size: few
D: -
CDR3: CASSLFRQGSSYNEQFF
DNA: TGTGCCAGCAGTTTATTCCGGCAGGGCAGCTCCTACAATGAGCAGTTCTTC

J: TRBJ1-6
V: TRBV10-3
size: -
D: -
CDR3: CAISDGQENNSPLHF
DNA: TGTGCCATCAGTGATGGGCAGGAAAATAATTCACCCCTCCACTTT

J: TRBJ1-6
V: TRBV25-1
size: -
D: TRBD1
CDR3: CASRDRGYYNSPLHF
DNA: TGTGCCAGCAGAGACAGGGGTTACTATAATTCACCCCTCCACTTT

J: TRBJ1-1
V: TRBV7-3
size: -
D: -
CDR3: CASSPTRNGTEAFF
DNA: TGTGCCAGCAGCCCGACGAGGAATGGGACTGAAGCTTTCTTT

J: TRBJ1-1
V: TRBV2
size: -
D: -
CDR3: CASSDGWANTEAFF
DNA: TGTGCCAGCAGTGATGGGTGGGCGAACACTGAAGCTTTCTTT

J: TRBJ1-6
V: TRBV18
size: -
D: TRBD1
CDR3: CASSPGQGNSPLHF
DNA: TGTGCCAGCTCACCCGGACAGGGAAATTCACCCCTCCACTTT

J: TRBJ1-1
V: TRBV11-3
size: -
D: -
CDR3: CATRAGNTEAFF
DNA: TGTGCCACCAGAGCGGGGAACACTGAAGCTTTCTTT

J: TRBJ2-2
V: TRBV6-1
size: -
D: -
CDR3: CASSERWETGELFF
DNA: TGTGCCAGCAGTGAACGTTGGGAGACCGGGGAGCTGTTTTTT

J: TRBJ1-1
V: TRBV6-6
size: once
D: -
CDR3: CASSYVGQLNTEAFF
DNA: TGTGCCAGCAGTTACGTCGGACAGTTGAACACTGAAGCTTTCTTT

J: TRBJ2-6
V: TRBV5-4
size: -
D: -
CDR3: CASSLGQYYYSSGANVLTF
DNA: TGTGCCAGCAGCTTGGGACAGTATTATTATAGCTCTGGGGCCAACGTCCTGACTTTC

J: TRBJ2-1
V: TRBV11-3
size: -
D: TRBD2
CDR3: CASSREGLNEQFF
DNA: TGTGCCAGCTCTCGGGAGGGACTCAATGAGCAGTTCTTC

J: TRBJ2-3
V: TRBV7-6
size: -
D: -
CDR3: CASSLGAGTGMGQYF
DNA: TGTGCCAGCAGCTTAGGTGCGGGGACGGGGATGGGGCAGTATTTT

J: TRBJ1-4
V: TRBV7-9
size: -
D: -
CDR3: CASSLWAEPEKLFF
DNA: TGTGCCAGCAGCTTATGGGCAGAACCAGAAAAACTGTTTTTT

J: TRBJ2-7
V: TRBV27
size: -
D: -
CDR3: CASQRVASGSYEQYF
DNA: TGTGCCAGCCAGAGGGTGGCCTCCGGGTCCTACGAGCAGTACTTC

J: TRBJ2-2
V: TRBV11-3
size: -
D: TRBD2
CDR3: CASSATSGGFRDGELFF
DNA: TGTGCCAGCAGCGCGACTAGCGGGGGCTTTCGGGACGGGGAGCTGTTTTTT

J: TRBJ2-1
V: TRBV18
size: few
D: -
CDR3: CASSPYNYNEQFF
DNA: TGTGCCAGCTCACCATACAACTACAATGAGCAGTTCTTC

J: TRBJ1-2
V: TRBV12-3/TRBV12-4
size: -
D: -
CDR3: CASSLVTDYGYTF
DNA: TGTGCCAGCAGTTTAGTGACAGACTATGGCTACACCTTC

J: TRBJ1-2
V: TRBV10-3
size: -
D: -
CDR3: CAISDPREGGYGYTF
DNA: TGTGCCATCAGTGACCCCAGGGAAGGGGGCTATGGCTACACCTTC

J: TRBJ2-1
V: TRBV5-8
size: -
D: TRBD2
CDR3: CASSGWLAGGYNEQFF
DNA: TGTGCCAGCAGCGGATGGCTAGCGGGGGGTTACAATGAGCAGTTCTTC